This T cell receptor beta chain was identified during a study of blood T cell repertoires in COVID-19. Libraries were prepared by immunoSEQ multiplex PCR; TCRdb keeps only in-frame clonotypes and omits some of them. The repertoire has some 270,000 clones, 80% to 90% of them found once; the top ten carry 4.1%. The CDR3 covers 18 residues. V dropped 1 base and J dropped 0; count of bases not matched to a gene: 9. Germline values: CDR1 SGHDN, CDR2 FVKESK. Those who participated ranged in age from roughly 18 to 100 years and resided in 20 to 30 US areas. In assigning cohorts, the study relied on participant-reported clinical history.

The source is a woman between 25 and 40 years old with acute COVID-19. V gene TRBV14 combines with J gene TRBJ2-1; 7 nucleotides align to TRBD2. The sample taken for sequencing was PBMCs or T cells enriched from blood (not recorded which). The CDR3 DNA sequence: TGTGCCAGCAGCCAAGGGTTAGCGGGCTCGAGCTCCTACAATGAGCAGTTCTTC. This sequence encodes CASSQGLAGSSSYNEQFF.